Sequencing of this T cell receptor (beta chain) was carried out in a study of T cells in Graves' hyperthyroidism and ophthalmopathy (dated by TCRdb to about 2019). Turning to the overall study: Peripheral blood samples were taken at initial diagnosis, before any treatment was given. To identify distinguishing TCR V-J signatures, a discovery cohort of 95 to 100 patients was used, comprising some 43 with Graves' ophthalmopathy and 57 with stable Graves' hyperthyroidism. An independent validation cohort of under 20 hyperthyroidism patients and some 15 patients who later progressed to ophthalmopathy tested prospective prediction of ophthalmopathy. The roughly 100 discovery patients were randomly divided into training and test sets at a 7:3 ratio. In addition, the study compared T-cell repertoires in thyroid tissue and in blood from a handful of Graves' hyperthyroidism patients. Once sampling was done, hyperthyroidism patients were given methimazole at a starting dose of 30 mg daily, whereas ophthalmopathy patients were given high-dose intravenous methylprednisolone. The paper reports TCR Vbeta CDR3 sequencing of some 140 peripheral blood samples: around 45 ophthalmopathy, about 75 hyperthyroidism and around 17 progressor patients. General conclusions and limits of the study: In validation, progression to ophthalmopathy was predicted by the model with more than 65% sensitivity and roughly 76% specificity, a median of 6.5 months before onset. Blood samples also contained most of the expanded thyroid clonotypes (frequency above 0.001), which suggests that blood repertoires may reflect thyroid immune responses. No statistical method was used to set the sample size in advance, and investigators knew the group allocation. In cross-validation, a model built on a 13 V-J signature told ophthalmopathy apart from stable hyperthyroidism with roughly 87% sensitivity and around 83% specificity, and in testing the same model reached 80%/75%.

As encoded in the germline V gene (reference sequence), CDR1 is LGHDT while CDR2 is YNNKEL. V lost 3 bases and J lost 3 bases; the stretch between them is 11 bases long. CDR3 length: 14 amino acids, cysteine to phenylalanine. Only the CDR3 DNA stays, 42 bases, in frame from base 1. This clonotype was seen repeatedly, ten times or more. Its antigen has not been determined. Per-base qualities were not stored, and no clone one base away is much larger. Ophthalmopathy patients had moderately to severely active disease, with a Clinical Activity Score of 3 or more, a NOSPECS grade of 4 or more, and a disease duration of less than 3 months. Exclusion was applied to patients with uncontrolled infections, other autoimmune diseases, pregnancy or lactation. Diagnoses relied on clinical symptoms, serum thyroxine and TRAb, thyroid ultrasound and orbital computed tomography. PBMCs were isolated from 7.5 to 10 ml of fresh peripheral blood by Ficoll-Paque density gradient centrifugation. Total RNA was extracted with Trizol reagent, and quality was checked on an Agilent 2100 Bioanalyzer.

The TCR beta CDR3 regions were amplified from the RNA transcripts. The TCR CDR3 was subjected to a first round of RT-PCR using the HTBI primer set and the Qiagen OneStep RT-PCR kit. Libraries were constructed in a second round of multiplex PCR, after which size selection and purification were performed. Libraries were sequenced paired-end with 100 bp reads on an Illumina HiSeq2000. The authors' pipeline ran thus. SOAPnuke was used to process the raw data, with reads discarded if the reads contained adapters or uncalled bases, had a mean Phred below 15, or lacked an exact constant-primer or identifier match. COPE v1.2.5 was used to merge the high-quality paired reads, and each unique nucleotide sequence was defined as a clonotype. MiTCR v1.1 was used to align the clonotypes against IMGT TRBV, TRBD and TRBJ reference segments. Only V-J combinations with frequency above 0.0001, covering about 99% of repertoires, were analysed. A TCS score was defined as the ratio of F50 (clonal expansion) to E x V (chaos), with BLOSUM62-based TCRdist applied between CDR3 peptides within each V-J. Welch's t-statistics and random forest reduced approximately 520 V-J features to 10 to 15, which were used in a naive Bayes classifier (R e1071). TCRdb reworked the public reads: Q25 trimming with fastp, MiXCR clone assembly, productive beta chains retained. Rows are unified per CDR3 protein, each entry keeping the most common DNA and genes. V and J calls and clone size were set by TCRdb, not the authors. The sample includes over 250,000 distinct CDR3 sequences, with roughly 13% observed a single time. The ten largest clones add up to around 32% of the sample.

The receptor's source is a middle-aged woman with Graves' ophthalmopathy. The rearranged segments are TRBV3-1 and TRBJ1-2; TRBD1 is possibly the D segment (6 matching bases). The sequenced sample consisted of blood. CDR3 reads: CASSHTGGDYGYTF. The DNA sequence follows: TGTGCCAGCAGCCACACCGGGGGCGACTATGGCTACACCTTC.